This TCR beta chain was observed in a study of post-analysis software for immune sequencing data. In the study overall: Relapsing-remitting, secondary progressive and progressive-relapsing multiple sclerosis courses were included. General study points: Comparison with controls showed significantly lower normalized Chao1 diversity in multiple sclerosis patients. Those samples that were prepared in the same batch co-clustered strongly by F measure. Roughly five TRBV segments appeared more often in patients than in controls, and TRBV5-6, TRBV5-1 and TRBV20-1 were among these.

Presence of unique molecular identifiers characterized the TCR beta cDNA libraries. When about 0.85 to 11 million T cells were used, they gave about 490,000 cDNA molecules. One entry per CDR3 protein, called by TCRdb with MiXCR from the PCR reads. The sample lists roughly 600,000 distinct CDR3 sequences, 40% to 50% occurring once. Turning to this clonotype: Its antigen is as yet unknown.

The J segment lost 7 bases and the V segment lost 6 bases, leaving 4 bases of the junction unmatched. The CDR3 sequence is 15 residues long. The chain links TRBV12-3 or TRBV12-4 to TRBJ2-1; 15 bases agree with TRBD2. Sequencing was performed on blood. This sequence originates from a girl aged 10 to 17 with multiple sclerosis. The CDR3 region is CASSRGLAGGNEQFF. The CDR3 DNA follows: TGTGCCAGCAGCCGAGGACTAGCGGGAGGGAATGAGCAGTTCTTC.